Following are 10 T cell receptor beta chains from one sample sequenced in a study of T cell changes during pregnancy in multiple sclerosis. TCRdb keeps only in-frame clones here, not all; method: immunoSEQ multiplex PCR. Here the sample spans tens of thousands of clones, 87% being singletons. The sample was CD8+ T cells from peripheral blood mononuclear cells, taken before pregnancy. These receptors all stem from a female donor with multiple sclerosis, enrolled in a pregnancy study.

CDR3 in amino acids: CASRGTSTRNEQFF. DNA of the CDR3: TGTGCCAGCAGAGGGACTAGCACTCGCAATGAGCAGTTCTTC. The chain combines TRBV11-2 with TRBJ2-1; 9 bases are shared with TRBD2. Germline-derived CDR1 and CDR2 are SGHAT and FQNNGV. The length of the CDR3 is 14 residues. The V and J ends lost 6 bases and 6 bases, in that order; junction bases with no gene match: 6.

This chain connects TRBV28 to TRBJ1-2; D call uncertain. The length of the CDR3 is 14 residues. CDR1 MDHEN and CDR2 SYDVKM come from the germline V gene. V gave up 6 bases and J gave up 3 bases, with 14 bases separating them. In nucleotides, the CDR3 is TGTGCCAGCAGCCCGGGGTGGAGGGACTATGGCTACACCTTC. Translating it yields CASSPGWRDYGYTF.

This sequence joins TRBV27 and TRBJ1-2; 10 bases fit TRBD1. CDR1 is MNHEY, CDR2 SMNVEV, per germline (reference sequence). The CDR3 extends over 14 amino acids. V shed 8 bases, J shed 6 bases, and the junction held 9 bases outside the gene matches. This chain's CDR3 is CASRDRGPLDGYTF. CDR3 DNA sequence: TGTGCCAGCCGGGACAGGGGCCCATTGGATGGCTACACCTTC.

The genes are TRBV11-2 and TRBJ1-6, with TRBD1 as a possible D gene (6 bases). Per germline, CDR1 SGHAT and CDR2 FQNNGV. The CDR3 extends over 16 amino acids. V gave up 5 bases and J gave up 7 bases, with 18 bases separating them. The CDR3 DNA follows: TGTGCCAGCAGCACACCCCCAGGGGTTCCGAATTCACCCCTCCACTTT. Translating it yields CASSTPPGVPNSPLHF.

The chain links TRBV2 to TRBJ2-5; 7 bases align to TRBD1. The end of the DNA fits TRBJ2-7 better, so the J call may be wrong. The germline V gene has CDR1 SNHLY and CDR2 FYNNEI. CDR3 size: 14 residues. The CDR3, as DNA: TGTGCCAGCAGCGGCGGACAGGACCGCTACGAGCAGTACTTC. Encoded protein: CASSGGQDRYEQYF.

This clone appeared a few times. The chain combines TRBV28 with TRBJ2-1; D might be TRBD2 (5 bases). The CDR3 contains 14 residues. Trimming removed 2 bases at V and 8 bases at J, with 13 bases between. From germline, CDR1 is MDHEN and CDR2 SYDVKM. The CDR3: CASSLRGSRDEQFF. The DNA for the CDR3 is TGTGCCAGCAGTTTACGTGGGAGTCGCGATGAGCAGTTCTTC.

The genes are TRBV6-4 and TRBJ2-1, with TRBD2 matching 7 bases. The CDR3 is 16 amino acids. Germline lookup yields CDR1 MRHNA and CDR2 SNTAGT. The V gene end was trimmed by 0 bases and the J gene end by 2 bases; junction bases not matched to a gene: 4. This CDR3 is CASSDSVGGAYNEQFF. CDR3 coding DNA: TGTGCCAGCAGTGACTCGGTGGGGGGGGCCTACAATGAGCAGTTCTTC.

As regards this clone: Within the sample, other DNA sequences also encode this same CDR3. The gene calls are TRBV4-1 and TRBJ1-1; D is uncertain. There are 15 residues in the CDR3. The V and J ends lost 0 bases and 1 base respectively, with 9 bases between them. CDR1 MGHRA and CDR2 YSYEKL come from the germline V gene. The CDR3 nucleotides read TGCGCCAGCAGCCAAGAACCGGGATCGAACACTGAAGCTTTCTTT. Translation: CASSQEPGSNTEAFF.

The chain is built from TRBV27 and TRBJ1-5, with a tentative D call TRBD1 (6 bases). The germline gives CDR1 MNHEY, CDR2 SMNVEV (reference sequence). The V end was cut by 0 bases, the J end by 0 bases, with 9 bases between. The CDR3 contains 16 residues. Here the CDR3 reads CASSLSGTYSNQPQHF. CDR3 in DNA: TGTGCCAGCAGTTTATCGGGGACATATAGCAATCAGCCCCAGCATTTT.

J is TRBJ1-4 and V is TRBV23-1; 8 bases are shared with TRBD1. TRBV23-1 is sorted into the ORF group, with uncertain function. V gave up 9 bases and J gave up 0 bases; unmatched junction bases: 18. The CDR3 sequence is 19 residues long. The CDR3 loop is CARKTHGGRGLATNEKLFF. CDR3 in DNA: TGCGCCAGAAAGACCCACGGGGGCAGGGGGCTTGCAACTAATGAAAAACTGTTTTTT.